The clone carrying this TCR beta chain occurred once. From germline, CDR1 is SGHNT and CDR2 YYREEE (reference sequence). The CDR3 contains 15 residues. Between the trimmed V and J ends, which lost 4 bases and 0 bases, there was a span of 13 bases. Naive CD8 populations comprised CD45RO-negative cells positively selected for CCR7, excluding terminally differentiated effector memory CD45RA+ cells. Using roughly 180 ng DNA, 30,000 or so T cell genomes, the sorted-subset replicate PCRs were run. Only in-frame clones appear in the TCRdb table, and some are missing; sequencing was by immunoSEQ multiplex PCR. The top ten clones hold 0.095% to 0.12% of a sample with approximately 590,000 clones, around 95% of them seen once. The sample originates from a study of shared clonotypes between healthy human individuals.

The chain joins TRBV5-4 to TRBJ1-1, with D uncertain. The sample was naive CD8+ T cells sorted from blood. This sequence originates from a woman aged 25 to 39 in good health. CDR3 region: CASSPGSFLNTEAFF. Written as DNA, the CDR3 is TGTGCCAGCAGCCCGGGCTCTTTTCTGAACACTGAAGCTTTCTTT. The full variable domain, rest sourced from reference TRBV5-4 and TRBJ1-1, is ETGVTQSPTHLIKTRGQQVTLRCSSQSGHNTVSWYQQALGQGPQFIFQYYREEENGRGNFPPRFSGLQFPNYSSELNVNALELDDSALYLCASSPGSFLNTEAFFGQGTRLTVV.